This TCR beta chain was sequenced in a study of T cell changes during pregnancy in multiple sclerosis (dated by TCRdb to about 2019). The study in broad terms: The study examined how the T cell repertoire changed over the course of pregnancy in women with multiple sclerosis.

Libraries were made using the immunoSEQ multiplex PCR assay. The source is immuneACCESS, and TCRdb retained only in-frame sequences with V and J called. Part of the clones is not carried over; for the studies checked, unresolved V genes explain less than half of this, and the remainder is unexplained. This sample comprises some 110,000 clones, roughly nine tenths of them detected only once. Together, the top ten hold approximately 1.5% of the sample. Trimming removed 1 base from V and 0 bases from J, leaving 8 bases between the germline ends. According to the germline V gene, CDR1 reads SGHNT and CDR2 reads YENEEA. Reading from cysteine to phenylalanine, the CDR3 counts 15 amino acids. Only CDR3 DNA remains: 45 bases, in frame from the first base. A remark on this clone: This clone's antigen is unknown. No much larger clone is present one base from it, and per-base qualities are unavailable.

The chain links TRBV11-3 with TRBJ2-3; there is no confident call for the D gene. The receptor was isolated from a female donor with multiple sclerosis, enrolled in a pregnancy study. This sample comprised peripheral blood, obtained before pregnancy. For the CDR3, the sequence is CASSLGTSSTDTQYF. The nucleotide sequence reads as follows: TGTGCCAGCAGCTTAGGCACATCAAGCACAGATACGCAGTATTTT.